This TCR beta chain emerged from a study of cytomegalovirus exposure and HLA in healthy donors. Germline CDR1 SGHAT, CDR2 FQDESV (reference sequence). The CDR3 contains 18 residues. Trimming took 8 bases from V and 0 from J; bases not matched to a gene: 12. There were likely unrecorded immune exposures, though donors were nominally healthy when sampled. PCR amplification relied on 60 Vbeta primers (plus 13 Jbeta primers). TCRdb's table, derived via immunoSEQ multiplex PCR, lists solely in-frame clones and lacks some. The table lists about 150,000 clones, approximately 84% of them singletons. The chain recombines TRBV11-1 with TRBJ2-1; 11 bases map to TRBD2. The receptor comes from a male donor in good health and CMV-seropositive. Sequenced input: PBMCs. Written as DNA, the CDR3 is TGTGCCAGCTGGACCGGGACTAGCGGTCCCCGCTCCTACAATGAGCAGTTCTTC. Translating it yields CASWTGTSGPRSYNEQFF. The full variable domain, in which reference TRBV11-1 and TRBJ2-1 provide the parts outside the CDR3, is EAEVAQSPRYKITEKSQAVAFWCDPISGHATLYWYRQILGQGPELLVQFQDESVVDDSQLPKDRFSAERLKGVDSTLKIQPAELGDSAMYLCASWTGTSGPRSYNEQFFGPGTRLTVL.